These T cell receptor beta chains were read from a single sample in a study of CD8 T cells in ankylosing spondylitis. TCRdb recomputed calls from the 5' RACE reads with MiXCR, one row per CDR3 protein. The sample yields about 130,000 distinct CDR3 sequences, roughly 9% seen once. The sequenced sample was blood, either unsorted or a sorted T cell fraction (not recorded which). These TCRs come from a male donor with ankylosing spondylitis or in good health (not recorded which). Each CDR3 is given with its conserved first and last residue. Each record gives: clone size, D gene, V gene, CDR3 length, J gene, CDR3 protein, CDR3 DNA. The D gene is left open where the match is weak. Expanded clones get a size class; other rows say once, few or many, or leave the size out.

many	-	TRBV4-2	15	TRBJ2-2	CASSETSMNTGELFF	TGTGCCAGCAGCGAAACTAGCATGAACACCGGGGAGCTGTTTTTT
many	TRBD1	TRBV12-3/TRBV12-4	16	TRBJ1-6	CASSPRQTPGGSPLHF	TGTGCCAGCAGCCCTCGACAGACCCCAGGGGGATCACCCCTCCACTTT
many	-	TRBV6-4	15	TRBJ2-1	CASSDSSTGNNEQFF	TGTGCCAGCAGTGATTCATCGACAGGTAACAATGAGCAGTTCTTC
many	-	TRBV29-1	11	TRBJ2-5	CSVGTLTAQYF	TGCAGCGTGGGGACTTTAACGGCCCAGTACTTC
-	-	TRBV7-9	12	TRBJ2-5	CASSFTLETQYF	TGTGCCAGCAGCTTCACCTTAGAGACCCAGTACTTC
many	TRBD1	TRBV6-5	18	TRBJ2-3	CASSYASTGTASWDTQYF	TGTGCCAGCAGTTACGCATCTACCGGGACAGCTTCCTGGGATACGCAGTATTTT
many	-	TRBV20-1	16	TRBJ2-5	CSARDRRTAWKKTQYF	TGCAGTGCTAGAGACCGGAGGACAGCTTGGAAAAAGACCCAGTACTTC
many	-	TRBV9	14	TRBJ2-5	CASSVRDLQETQYF	TGTGCCAGCAGCGTACGGGATTTACAAGAGACCCAGTACTTC
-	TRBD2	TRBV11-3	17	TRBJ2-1	CASSFGAGGGHYNEQFF	TGTGCCAGCAGCTTCGGAGCGGGAGGGGGCCACTACAATGAGCAGTTCTTC
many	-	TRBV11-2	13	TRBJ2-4	CASSLDLRNIQYF	TGTGCCAGCAGCTTAGATCTCAGAAACATTCAGTACTTC
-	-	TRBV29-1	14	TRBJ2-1	CSTRLAGSYNEQFF	TGCAGCACAAGATTAGCCGGCTCTTACAATGAGCAGTTCTTC
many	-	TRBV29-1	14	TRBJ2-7	CSVEWTARPYEQYF	TGCAGCGTTGAATGGACAGCTAGACCCTACGAGCAGTACTTC
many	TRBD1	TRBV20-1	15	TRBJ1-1	CSARDPGGWNTEAFF	TGCAGTGCTAGAGATCCAGGGGGCTGGAACACTGAAGCTTTCTTT
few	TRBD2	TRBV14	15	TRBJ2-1	CASSPLLAGYNEQFF	TGTGCCAGCAGCCCACTACTAGCGGGATACAATGAGCAGTTCTTC
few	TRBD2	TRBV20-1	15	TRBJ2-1	CSARRLAGGSGEQFF	TGCAGTGCAAGGAGACTAGCGGGAGGGTCAGGTGAGCAGTTCTTC
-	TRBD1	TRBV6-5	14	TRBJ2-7	CASSYGDRGNEQYF	TGTGCCAGCAGTTACGGGGACAGGGGTAACGAGCAGTACTTC
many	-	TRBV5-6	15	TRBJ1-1	CASSLATGMGTEAFF	TGTGCCAGCAGCTTGGCCACGGGGATGGGCACTGAAGCTTTCTTT
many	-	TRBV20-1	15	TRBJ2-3	CSASSGGPSTDTQYF	TGCAGTGCTAGTTCCGGCGGACCAAGCACAGATACGCAGTATTTT
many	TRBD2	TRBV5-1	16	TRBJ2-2	CASSLLAGVNTGELFF	TGCGCCAGCAGCCTGCTAGCGGGAGTGAACACCGGGGAGCTGTTTTTT
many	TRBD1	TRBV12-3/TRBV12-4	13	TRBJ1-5	CASRGQGHQPQHF	TGTGCCAGCAGAGGACAGGGCCATCAGCCCCAGCATTTT
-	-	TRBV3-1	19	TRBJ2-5	CTSSLEQAYSDPLQETQYF	TGTACCAGCAGTTTGGAACAGGCCTATAGCGACCCTTTACAAGAGACCCAGTACTTC
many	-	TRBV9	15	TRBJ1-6	CASSSRTDYNSPLHF	TGTGCCAGCAGCTCGAGGACTGATTATAATTCACCCCTCCACTTT
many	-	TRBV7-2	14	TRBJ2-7	CASSLALGVNEQYF	TGTGCCAGCAGCTTAGCGCTGGGCGTTAACGAGCAGTACTTC
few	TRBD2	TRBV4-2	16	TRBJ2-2	CASSPYSGRNTGELFF	TGTGCCAGCAGCCCATATAGCGGGAGGAACACCGGGGAGCTGTTTTTT
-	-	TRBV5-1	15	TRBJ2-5	CASSQLGSLQETQYF	TGCGCCAGCAGCCAGTTGGGCAGTCTCCAAGAGACCCAGTACTTC
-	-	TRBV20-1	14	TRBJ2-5	CSAKMEPIQETQYF	TGCAGTGCTAAGATGGAGCCGATACAAGAGACCCAGTACTTC
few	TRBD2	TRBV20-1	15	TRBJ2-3	CSAPPRLAGTDTQYF	TGCAGTGCTCCCCCGCGACTAGCGGGCACAGATACGCAGTATTTT
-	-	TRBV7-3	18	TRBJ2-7	CASSLTGSSGLISYEQYF	TGTGCCAGCAGCTTAACGGGATCCAGCGGCCTTATCTCCTACGAGCAGTACTTC
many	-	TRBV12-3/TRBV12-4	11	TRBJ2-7	CASSTSLEQYF	TGTGCCAGCTCGACTTCCCTCGAGCAGTACTTC